This TCR beta chain is drawn from a study of PD-1 blockade in classical Hodgkin lymphoma. With regard to this clone: Its antigen is still unknown.

Sequencing was performed with immunoSEQ multiplex PCR; in TCRdb, only in-frame clones are kept and a portion is missing. This table has 60,000 or so clones, roughly nine tenths appearing once. General study results and limits: Complete responders' diversity at baseline resembled that of newly diagnosed patients. Newly diagnosed patients reportedly had lower baseline TCR diversity than healthy donors.

The CDR3 covers 16 residues. Germline CDR1 and CDR2: MNHEY and SMNVEV (reference sequence). The ends were cut back, 5 bases at V and 6 bases at J, with 22 bases in the middle. Every patient was affected by relapse after autologous stem cell transplantation, while exposure to brentuximab vedotin was not uniform. This specimen consisted of peripheral blood mononuclear cells (PBMCs), obtained at baseline. The receptor comes from a human donor with classical Hodgkin lymphoma. This chain uses TRBV27 with TRBJ1-2; D might be TRBD1 (6 bases). The CDR3 nucleotides read TGTGCCAGCAGTCCCGTCCGGCAACAGGGAACCGATGGCTACACCTTC. It is translated as CASSPVRQQGTDGYTF.